The present T cell receptor (beta chain) was sequenced within a study of CD8 T cells in ankylosing spondylitis. General study points: Reportedly, disease-linked clones are significantly enriched in ankylosing spondylitis patients' matched synovial fluid. There was a TCR beta motif, made of several highly homologous variants, that appeared characteristic of ankylosing spondylitis blood. Disease-associated clonotypes exhibited CD8+ identity and were relatively infrequent in peripheral blood.

This clonotype occurred a few times. Its target is not known. This may be a read error: a much more frequent sequence differs by one nucleotide. CDR1 is MNHEY, CDR2 SVGAGI, per germline. The V gene end was trimmed by 4 bases and the J gene end by 6 bases; junction bases not matched to a gene: 9. The CDR3 loop spans 15 amino acids. Scientists made TCR beta libraries using quantitative 5'-RACE with molecular barcodes. TCRdb reprocessed the 5' RACE reads via MiXCR and lists one record per CDR3 protein. The table has 69,000 or so distinct CDR3 sequences, approximately 5% seen once. V is TRBV6-5 and J is TRBJ2-7; TRBD1 agrees at 10 bases. The sequenced material came from blood, either unsorted or a sorted T cell fraction (not recorded which). The TCR was taken from a male donor with ankylosing spondylitis or in good health (not recorded which). CDR3 sequence (DNA): TGTGCCAGCAGTTGCTCCCAGACAGGGGGCGGCGAGCAGTACTTC. This gives the protein CASSCSQTGGGEQYF.